The 10 T cell receptor beta chains reported below all come from one sample, sequenced in a study of spatial heterogeneity in lung cancer. TCRdb re-called the 5' RACE reads through MiXCR, storing one row per CDR3 protein. The sample carries about 25,000 distinct CDR3 sequences, roughly 7% recorded once. Time point described: sample taken at primary tumor resection. The sequenced sample was PBMCs, obtained at surgery. The receptors originated from a male donor with early-stage non-small cell lung cancer.

The V call is TRBV15, the J call TRBJ2-5; 14 nucleotides match TRBD2. The germline CDR1 and CDR2 sequences are LNHNV and YYDKDF (reference sequence). This CDR3 region has 16 residues. V dropped 5 bases and J dropped 2; count of bases not matched to a gene: 4. For the CDR3, the DNA is TGTGCCACCAGCGCACGACTAGCGGGGGGGCAAGAGACCCAGTACTTC. Protein sequence: CATSARLAGGQETQYF.

This clonotype was recorded a few times. This chain joins TRBV12-3 or TRBV12-4 and TRBJ2-7, with unresolved D. Trimming left V 4 bases short and J 4 bases short, with 8 bases between. This CDR3 has 12 amino acids. CDR3 DNA sequence: TGTGCCAGCAGTTATGGACCTTACGAGCAGTACTTC. This encodes CASSYGPYEQYF.

As for this clonotype: Possible read error: a much larger clone is one base away. The chain couples TRBV5-1 to TRBJ2-1; weak D call: TRBD2 (6 bases). CDR1 is SGHRS, CDR2 YFSETQ, per germline. The CDR3 is 15 residues long. V lost 4 bases and J lost 5, with 16 bases in between. The CDR3 reads CASSEGTGGHNEQFF. CDR3 in DNA: TGCGCCAGCAGCGAGGGGACTGGCGGGCACAATGAGCAGTTCTTC. The full variable domain, completed using reference TRBV5-1 and TRBJ2-1, is KAGVTQTPRYLIKTRGQQVTLSCSPISGHRSVSWYQQTPGQGLQFLFEYFSETQRNKGNFPGRFSGRQFSNSRSEMNVSTLELGDSALYLCASSEGTGGHNEQFFGPGTRLTVL.

This rearrangement joins TRBV28 to TRBJ2-5; D ambiguous. Deletions cut 0 bases from V and 5 bases from J, with 4 bases between. The CDR3 is made up of 12 amino acids. Germline V CDR1 and CDR2: MDHEN, SYDVKM. The CDR3 spells CASSLWSETQYF. The CDR3 coding sequence is TGTGCCAGCAGTTTATGGTCGGAGACCCAGTACTTC.

This clonotype turned up a few times. The V gene is TRBV2, the J gene TRBJ2-1, with D possibly TRBD2 on 5 matching bases. The germline V gene has CDR1 SNHLY and CDR2 FYNNEI. V dropped 1 base and J dropped 7 bases, with 14 bases sitting between them. This CDR3 spans 15 amino acids. The CDR3 sequence: CASSEGGDHLNEQFF. In nucleotides, the CDR3 is TGTGCCAGCAGTGAAGGGGGAGACCATTTGAATGAGCAGTTCTTC.

This chain uses TRBV3-1 with TRBJ2-6; D unclear. In germline, CDR1 is LGHDT, CDR2 YNNKEL (reference sequence). The CDR3 runs 16 residues. V shed 4 bases and J shed 0 bases, with 10 bases lying between them. The DNA for the CDR3 is TGTGCCAGCAGCCGAACCGTTAACTCTGGGGCCAACGTCCTGACTTTC. Its protein is CASSRTVNSGANVLTF.

This chain joins TRBV29-1 and TRBJ2-5; D possibly corresponds to TRBD2 (7 bases). Germline V gives CDR1 SQVTM, CDR2 ANQGSEA. V was trimmed by 1 base and J by 5 bases, leaving 11 bases between them. The CDR3 consists of 13 residues. CDR3 bases: TGCAGCGTTGAAGCGGGGGGCTTGGAGACCCAGTACTTC. Protein: CSVEAGGLETQYF.

This clonotype was seen at least ten times. The rearrangement joins TRBV4-2 to TRBJ1-1, with D maybe TRBD1 (5 bases). The CDR3 is 16 residues long. CDR1 LGHNA and CDR2 YNFKEQ come from the germline V gene. Trimming cost V 3 bases and J 1 base, with 15 bases left between them. The CDR3 bases are TGTGCCAGCAGCCATGCGGATTGGGACGAGAACACTGAAGCTTTCTTT. It specifies CASSHADWDENTEAFF.

This clonotype turned up a few times. The genes are TRBV4-2 and TRBJ1-1; D is perhaps TRBD1 (5 bases). The germline V gene encodes CDR1 LGHNA and CDR2 YNFKEQ. V lost 4 bases to trimming and J lost 1 base, with 7 bases between them. This CDR3 contains 13 residues. The CDR3 loop is CASSRDGNTEAFF. As DNA, the CDR3 is TGTGCCAGCAGCCGGGACGGGAACACTGAAGCTTTCTTT.

This clonotype was seen ten or more times. The J gene is TRBJ2-6, the V gene TRBV28; 12 nucleotides match TRBD2. The CDR3 is 20 residues long. Germline trimming cut 2 bases from V and 4 bases from J; bases unmatched to any gene: 12. Germline-derived CDR1 and CDR2 are MDHEN and SYDVKM. The CDR3 loop reads CASSLVGPLAGGHGANVLTF. The CDR3 bases are TGTGCCAGCAGTTTAGTTGGACCCCTAGCGGGGGGGCACGGGGCCAACGTCCTGACTTTC.